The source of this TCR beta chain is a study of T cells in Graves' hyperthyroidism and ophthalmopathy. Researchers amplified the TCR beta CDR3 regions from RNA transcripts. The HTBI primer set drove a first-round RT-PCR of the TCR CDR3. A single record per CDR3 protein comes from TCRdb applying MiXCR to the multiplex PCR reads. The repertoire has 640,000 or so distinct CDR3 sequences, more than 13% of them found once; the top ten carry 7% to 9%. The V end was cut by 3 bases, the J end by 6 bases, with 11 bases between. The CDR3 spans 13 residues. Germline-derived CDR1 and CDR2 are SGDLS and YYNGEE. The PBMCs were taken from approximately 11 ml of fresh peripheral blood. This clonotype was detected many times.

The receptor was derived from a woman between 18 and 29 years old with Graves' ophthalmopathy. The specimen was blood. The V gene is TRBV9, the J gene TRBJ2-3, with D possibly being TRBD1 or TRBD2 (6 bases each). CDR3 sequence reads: CASSGGAADTQYF. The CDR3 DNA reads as TGTGCCAGCAGCGGGGGGGCGGCTGATACGCAGTATTTT.